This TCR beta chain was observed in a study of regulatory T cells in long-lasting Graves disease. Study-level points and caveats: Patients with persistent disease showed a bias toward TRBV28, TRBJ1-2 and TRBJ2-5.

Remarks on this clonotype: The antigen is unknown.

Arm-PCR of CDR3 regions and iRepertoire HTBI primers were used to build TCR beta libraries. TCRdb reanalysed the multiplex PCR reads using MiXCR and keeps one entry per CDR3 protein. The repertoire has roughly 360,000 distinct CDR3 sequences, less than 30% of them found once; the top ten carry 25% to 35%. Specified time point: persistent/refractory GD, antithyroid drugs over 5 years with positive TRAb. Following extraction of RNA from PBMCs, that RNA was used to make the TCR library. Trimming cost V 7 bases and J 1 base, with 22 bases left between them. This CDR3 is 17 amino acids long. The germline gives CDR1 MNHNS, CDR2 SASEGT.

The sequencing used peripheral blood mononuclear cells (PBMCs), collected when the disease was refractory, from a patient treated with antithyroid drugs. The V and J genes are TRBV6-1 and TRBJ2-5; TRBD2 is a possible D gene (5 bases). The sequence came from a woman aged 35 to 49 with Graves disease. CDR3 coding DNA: TGTGCCAGCATCCGGGTAGTCCGGAGCGGTCCCCAAGAGACCCAGTACTTC. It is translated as CASIRVVRSGPQETQYF.